Each of the 6 T cell receptor beta chains below was sequenced from the same sample in a study of neurological immune-mediated disorders. TCRdb independently ran MiXCR on the 5' RACE reads; one entry per CDR3 protein. The data hold under 90,000 distinct CDR3 sequences, with roughly 3.3% observed a single time. The sequenced material came from PBMCs. The source is a woman in her fifties or sixties with multiple sclerosis.

In its sample, this clonotype was seen a few times. A much larger clone lies one base from this, so it may be a read error. The gene calls are TRBV3-1 and TRBJ1-5; 8 bases fit TRBD1. This CDR3 spans 16 amino acids. The germline gives CDR1 LGHDT, CDR2 YNNKEL (reference sequence). For the CDR3, the DNA is TGTGCCAGCAGCCAAGATCCGGGACAGGTAGCTCAGCCCCAGAATTTT. Translating gives CASSQDPGQVAQPQNF. Supplemented by reference TRBV3-1 and TRBJ1-5, the full variable domain reads DTAVSQTPKYLVTQMGNDKSIKCEQNLGHDTMYWYKQDSKKFLKIMFSYNNKELIINETVPNRFSPKSPDKAHLNLHINSLELGDSAVYFCASSQDPGQVAQPQNFGDGTRLSIL.

This clonotype was observed at least ten times. This chain uses TRBV29-1 with TRBJ2-2, with no clear D. V was pared by 7 bases and J by 2 bases, with 8 bases between. The length of the CDR3 is 12 residues. Germline V lookup: CDR1 SQVTM, CDR2 ANQGSEA. For the CDR3, the DNA is TGCAGCGCCGGTCCTAACACCGGGGAGCTGTTTTTT. It translates to CSAGPNTGELFF.

This clonotype was recorded at least ten times. The chain uses TRBV3-1 and TRBJ2-5; weak D call: TRBD2 (5 bases). The CDR3 runs 13 residues. Deletions cut 0 bases from V and 5 bases from J, with 7 bases between. In germline, CDR1 is LGHDT, CDR2 YNNKEL (reference sequence). CDR3 coding DNA: TGTGCCAGCAGCCAAGAGGGAGTGGAGACCCAGTACTTC. Translation gives CASSQEGVETQYF.

This clonotype was counted ten times or more. This chain connects TRBV20-1 to TRBJ2-1; TRBD2 agrees at 7 bases. CDR1 and CDR2 (germline): DFQATT, SNEGSKA (reference sequence). After removal of 3 bases from V and 5 bases from J, the junction contained 7 bases not matched to a gene. The CDR3 runs 14 residues. The CDR3 region has the DNA TGCAGTGCTAGGAGGCTAGCGGCGGACAATGAGCAGTTCTTC. It specifies CSARRLAADNEQFF.

This clonotype was seen many times. The gene calls are TRBV6-5 and TRBJ1-1, with a possible D match to TRBD1 (6 bases). The CDR3 has 13 amino acids. The germline V gene encodes CDR1 MNHEY and CDR2 SVGAGI. With 6 bases removed from V and 5 bases from J, the gap between germline ends came to 13 bases. The CDR3 coding sequence is TGTGCCAGCAGCCCAGGGGCGCTGACTGAAGCTTTCTTT. Translated, it gives CASSPGALTEAFF.

There are many counts of this clonotype. The chain carries TRBV20-1 and TRBJ2-5; 12 bases match TRBD2. The germline gives CDR1 DFQATT, CDR2 SNEGSKA (reference sequence). The CDR3 extends over 14 amino acids. V lost 5 bases, J lost 3 bases, and 4 bases stayed unmatched. CDR3 amino acids: CSAHRTSGEETQYF. As DNA, the CDR3 is TGCAGTGCTCACAGGACTAGCGGGGAAGAGACCCAGTACTTC.